This T cell receptor beta chain was documented in a study of blood T cell repertoires in COVID-19. Using immunoSEQ multiplex PCR, the repertoire was profiled, and TCRdb retains in-frame clones only, with some absent. The sample contains some 190,000 clones, 88% of which appear only once. The germline V and J ends were trimmed by 2 bases and 4 bases, with 14 bases remaining between them. The CDR3 length is 15 residues. CDR1 and CDR2 (germline): SGHRS, YFSETQ. V is TRBV5-1 and J is TRBJ2-3; D gene uncertain. The sequenced sample consisted of peripheral blood. The receptor comes from a man aged 25 to 40 with acute or convalescent COVID-19. CDR3 DNA: TGCGCCAGCAGCTTAAGTTCTAAAGAGGCAGATACGCAGTATTTT. Translation: CASSLSSKEADTQYF.